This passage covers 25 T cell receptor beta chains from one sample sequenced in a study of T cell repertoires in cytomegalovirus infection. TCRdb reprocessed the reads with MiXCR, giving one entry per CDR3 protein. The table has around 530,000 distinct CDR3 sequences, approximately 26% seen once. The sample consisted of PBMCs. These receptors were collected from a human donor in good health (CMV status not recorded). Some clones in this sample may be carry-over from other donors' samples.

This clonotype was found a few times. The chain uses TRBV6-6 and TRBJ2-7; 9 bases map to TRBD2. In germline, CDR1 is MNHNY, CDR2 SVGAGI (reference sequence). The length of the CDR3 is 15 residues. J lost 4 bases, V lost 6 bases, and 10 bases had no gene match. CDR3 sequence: CASRVLAGGAYEQYV. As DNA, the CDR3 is TGTGCCAGCAGAGTACTCGCGGGAGGGGCTTACGAGCAGTACGTC.

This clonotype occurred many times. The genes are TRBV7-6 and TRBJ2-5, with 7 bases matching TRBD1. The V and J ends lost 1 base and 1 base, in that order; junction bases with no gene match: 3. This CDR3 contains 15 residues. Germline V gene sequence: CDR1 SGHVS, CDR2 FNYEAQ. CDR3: CASSLDEGAQETQYF. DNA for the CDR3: TGTGCCAGCAGCTTAGATGAGGGGGCCCAAGAGACCCAGTACTTC.

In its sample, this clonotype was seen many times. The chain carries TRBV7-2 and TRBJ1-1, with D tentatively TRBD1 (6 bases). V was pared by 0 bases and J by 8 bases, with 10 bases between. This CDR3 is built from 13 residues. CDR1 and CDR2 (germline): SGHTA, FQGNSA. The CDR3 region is CASSLADRYEAFF. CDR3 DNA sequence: TGTGCCAGCAGCTTAGCTGACAGGTACGAAGCTTTCTTT.

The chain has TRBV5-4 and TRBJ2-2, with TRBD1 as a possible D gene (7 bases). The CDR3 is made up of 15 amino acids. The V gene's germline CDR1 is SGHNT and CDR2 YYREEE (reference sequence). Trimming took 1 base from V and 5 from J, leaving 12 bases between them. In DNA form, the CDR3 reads TGTGCCAGCAGCTTGCCGGCAGGGGGGACCGGGGAGCTGTTTTTT. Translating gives CASSLPAGGTGELFF.

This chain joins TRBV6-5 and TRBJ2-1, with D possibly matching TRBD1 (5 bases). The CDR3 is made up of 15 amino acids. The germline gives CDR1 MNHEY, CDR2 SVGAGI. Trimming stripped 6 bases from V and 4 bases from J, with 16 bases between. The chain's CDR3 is CASRPDTKAYNEQFF. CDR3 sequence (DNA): TGTGCCAGCAGGCCGGACACTAAAGCGTACAATGAGCAGTTCTTC.

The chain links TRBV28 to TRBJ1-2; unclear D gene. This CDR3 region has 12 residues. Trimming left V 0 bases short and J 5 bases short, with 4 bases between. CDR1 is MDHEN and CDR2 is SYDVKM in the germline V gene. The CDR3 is CASSLWGYGYTF. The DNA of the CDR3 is TGTGCCAGCAGTTTATGGGGGTATGGCTACACCTTC.

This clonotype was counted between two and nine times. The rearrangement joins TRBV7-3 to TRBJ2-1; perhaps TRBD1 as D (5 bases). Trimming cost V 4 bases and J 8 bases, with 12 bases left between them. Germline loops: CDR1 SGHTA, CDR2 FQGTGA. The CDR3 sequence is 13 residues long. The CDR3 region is CASSSREIDEQFF. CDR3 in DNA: TGTGCCAGCAGCTCCAGGGAAATCGATGAGCAGTTCTTC.

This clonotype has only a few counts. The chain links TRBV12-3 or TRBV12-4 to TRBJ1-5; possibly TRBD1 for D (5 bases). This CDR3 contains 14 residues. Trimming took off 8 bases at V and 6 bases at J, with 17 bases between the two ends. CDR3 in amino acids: CASAPTGGAQPQHF. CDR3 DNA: TGTGCCAGCGCCCCGACGGGGGGTGCTCAGCCCCAGCATTTT.

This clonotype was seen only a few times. CDR3 residues: CASKHYRTGMNYGYTF. The DNA for the CDR3 is TGTGCCAGCAAACACTACCGGACAGGAATGAACTATGGCTACACCTTC. The chain combines TRBV6-5 with TRBJ1-2; TRBD1 agrees at 7 bases. Germline V gene sequence: CDR1 MNHEY, CDR2 SVGAGI. The CDR3 runs 16 residues. J gave up 2 bases and V 7 bases, and 13 bases lay outside the gene matches.

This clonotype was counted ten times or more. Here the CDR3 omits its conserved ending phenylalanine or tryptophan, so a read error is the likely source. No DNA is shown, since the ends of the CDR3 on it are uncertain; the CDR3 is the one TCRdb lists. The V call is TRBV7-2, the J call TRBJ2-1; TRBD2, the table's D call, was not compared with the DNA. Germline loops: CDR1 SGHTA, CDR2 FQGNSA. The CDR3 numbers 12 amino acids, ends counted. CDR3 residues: CASSLDGWSGSL.

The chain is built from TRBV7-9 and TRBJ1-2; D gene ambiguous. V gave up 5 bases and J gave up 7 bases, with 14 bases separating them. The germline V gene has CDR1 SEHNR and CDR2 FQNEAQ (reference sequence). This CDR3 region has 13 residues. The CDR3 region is CASSPLSFFGYTF. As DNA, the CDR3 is TGTGCCAGCAGCCCCCTCTCTTTTTTTGGCTACACCTTC. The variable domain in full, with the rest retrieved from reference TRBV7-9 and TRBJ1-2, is DTGVSQNPRHKITKRGQNVTFRCDPISEHNRLYWYRQTLGQGPEFLTYFQNEAQLEKSRLLSDRFSAERPKGSFSTLEIQRTEQGDSAMYLCASSPLSFFGYTFGSGTRLTVV.

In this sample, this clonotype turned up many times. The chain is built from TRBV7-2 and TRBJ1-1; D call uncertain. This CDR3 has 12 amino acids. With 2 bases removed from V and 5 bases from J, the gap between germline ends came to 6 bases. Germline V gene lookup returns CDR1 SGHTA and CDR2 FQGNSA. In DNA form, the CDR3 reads TGTGCCAGCAGCTTATCTGGTACTGAAGCTTTCTTT. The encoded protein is CASSLSGTEAFF.

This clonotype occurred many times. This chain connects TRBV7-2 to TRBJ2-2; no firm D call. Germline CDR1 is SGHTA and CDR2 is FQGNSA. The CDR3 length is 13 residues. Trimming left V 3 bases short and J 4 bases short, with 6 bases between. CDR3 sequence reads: CASSFGGTGELFF. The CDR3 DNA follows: TGTGCCAGCAGCTTCGGTGGCACCGGGGAGCTGTTTTTT.

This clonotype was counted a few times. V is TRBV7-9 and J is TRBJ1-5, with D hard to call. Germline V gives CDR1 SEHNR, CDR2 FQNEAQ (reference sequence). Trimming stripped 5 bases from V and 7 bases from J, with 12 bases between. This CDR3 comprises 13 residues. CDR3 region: CASSPAGRQPQHF. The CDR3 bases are TGTGCCAGCAGCCCGGCGGGGAGGCAGCCCCAGCATTTT.

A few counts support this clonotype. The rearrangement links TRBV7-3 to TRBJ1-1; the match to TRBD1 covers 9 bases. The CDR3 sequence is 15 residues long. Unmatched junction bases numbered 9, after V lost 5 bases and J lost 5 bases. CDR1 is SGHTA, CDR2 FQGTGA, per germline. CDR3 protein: CASSPSTDRGTEAFF. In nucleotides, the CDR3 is TGTGCCAGCAGCCCATCTACGGACAGGGGAACTGAAGCTTTCTTT.

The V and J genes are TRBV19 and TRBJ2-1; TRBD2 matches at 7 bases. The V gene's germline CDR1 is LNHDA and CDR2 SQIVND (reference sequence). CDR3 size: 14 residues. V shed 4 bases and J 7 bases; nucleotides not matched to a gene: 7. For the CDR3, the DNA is TGTGCCAGTAGTACCGGACTAGGAGAAAATGAGCAGTTCTTC. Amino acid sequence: CASSTGLGENEQFF.

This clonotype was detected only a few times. The CDR3 region is CASSLELAGGRTYNEQFF. The CDR3 DNA is TGTGCCAGCAGCTTGGAGCTAGCGGGAGGGCGAACCTACAATGAGCAGTTCTTC. The V gene is TRBV5-4, the J gene TRBJ2-1; TRBD2 aligns across 12 bases. From germline, CDR1 is SGHNT and CDR2 YYREEE (reference sequence). The CDR3 runs to 18 residues. With V trimmed by 0 bases and J by 2 bases, 6 bases remained unmatched.

In DNA form, the CDR3 reads TGTGCCAGCAGCGATGGACATTTCACCTACAATGAGCAGTTCTTC. The encoded protein is CASSDGHFTYNEQFF. This chain uses TRBV7-2 with TRBJ2-1; the D gene is possibly TRBD1 (5 bases). This CDR3 is 15 amino acids long. Germline V gene sequence: CDR1 SGHTA, CDR2 FQGNSA. Trimming removed 5 bases from V and 2 bases from J, with 13 bases in between.

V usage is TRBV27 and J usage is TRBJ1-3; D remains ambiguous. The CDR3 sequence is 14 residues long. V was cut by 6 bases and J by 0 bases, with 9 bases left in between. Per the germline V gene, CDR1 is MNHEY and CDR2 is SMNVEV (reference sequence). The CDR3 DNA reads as TGTGCCAGCAGCGCGTACAGCTCTGGAAACACCATATATTTT. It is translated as CASSAYSSGNTIYF.

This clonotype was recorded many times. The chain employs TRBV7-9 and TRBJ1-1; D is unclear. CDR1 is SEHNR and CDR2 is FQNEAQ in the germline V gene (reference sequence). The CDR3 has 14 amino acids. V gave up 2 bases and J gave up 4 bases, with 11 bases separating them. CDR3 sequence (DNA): TGTGCCAGCAGCTTACGCGAGGAAGGCACTGAAGCTTTCTTT. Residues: CASSLREEGTEAFF.

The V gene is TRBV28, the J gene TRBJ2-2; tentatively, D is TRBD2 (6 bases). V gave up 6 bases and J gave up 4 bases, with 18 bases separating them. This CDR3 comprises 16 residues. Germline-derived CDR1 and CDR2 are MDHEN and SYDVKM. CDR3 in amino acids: CASSPRSGLGTGELFF. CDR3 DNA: TGTGCCAGCAGCCCTCGCAGCGGGCTAGGCACCGGGGAGCTGTTTTTT.

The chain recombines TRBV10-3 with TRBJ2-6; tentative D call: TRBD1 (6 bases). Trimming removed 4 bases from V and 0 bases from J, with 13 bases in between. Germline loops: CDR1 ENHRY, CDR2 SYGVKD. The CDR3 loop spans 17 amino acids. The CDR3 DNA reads TGTGCCATCAGTGGTCAGGGGCACCCCTCTGGGGCCAACGTCCTGACTTTC. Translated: CAISGQGHPSGANVLTF.

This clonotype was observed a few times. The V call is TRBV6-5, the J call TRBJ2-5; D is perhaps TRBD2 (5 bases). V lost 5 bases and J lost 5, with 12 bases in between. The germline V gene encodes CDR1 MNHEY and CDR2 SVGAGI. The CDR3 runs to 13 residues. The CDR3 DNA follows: TGTGCCAGCAGTCCCCCCGGGATGGAGACCCAGTACTTC. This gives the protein CASSPPGMETQYF.

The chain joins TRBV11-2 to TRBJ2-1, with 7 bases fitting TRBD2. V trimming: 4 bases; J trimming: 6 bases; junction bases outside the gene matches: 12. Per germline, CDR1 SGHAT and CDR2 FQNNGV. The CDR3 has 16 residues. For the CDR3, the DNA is TGTGCCAGCAGCTCTCTACGGGCGGGAGTACTCAATGAGCAGTTCTTC. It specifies CASSSLRAGVLNEQFF.

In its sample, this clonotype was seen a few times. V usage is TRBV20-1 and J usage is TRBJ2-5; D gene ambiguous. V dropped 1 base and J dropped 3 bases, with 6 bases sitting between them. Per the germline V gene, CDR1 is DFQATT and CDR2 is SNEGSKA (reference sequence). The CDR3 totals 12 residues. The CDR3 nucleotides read TGCAGTGCTAGAGTGGTGGAAGAGACCCAGTACTTC. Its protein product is CSARVVEETQYF.